The sequence of this T cell receptor beta chain was determined in a study of T-cell reconstitution after alpha-beta-depleted transplantation in children (dated by TCRdb to the mid-2010s). In the study overall: The study quantitatively tracked T-cell immune reconstitution after TCRalphabeta/CD19-depleted allogeneic hematopoietic cell transplantation in children using TCR repertoire profiling.

Library preparation used PCR. Reads for this sample came from an Illumina HiSeq 2500. TCR libraries were prepared with molecular barcoding, using unique molecular identifiers to normalize TCRbeta repertoire quantification. TCRdb handled the public reads itself, with Q25 trimming in fastp and clone calling in MiXCR, and kept productive beta chains. Each entry merges the rows of one CDR3 protein and shows their most common DNA and genes. The sample contains hundreds of thousands of distinct CDR3 sequences, roughly a tenth of them found a single time. The biggest ten clones account for about 2.1% of the sample. Of note for this clonotype: Its antigen has not been determined. This may be a read error, as it is one base from a much larger clone.

In the paper's terms, the treatment or condition label means: allogeneic hematopoietic cell transplantation with graft depleted of TCRalphabeta T cells and CD19 B cells. The transplant recipients were children given TCRalphabeta/CD19-depleted allogeneic hematopoietic cell grafts. What the study reported, not specific to this receptor: In some patients, the high TCRbeta diversity seen at day 60 was put down to recipient T cells and intrathymic progenitors that had survived conditioning. Over subsequent months, a decline in hyperexpanded clone frequencies was noted, and after one year, T-cell counts and TCRbeta diversity were mostly ascribed to newly produced T cells. Apparently early alphabetaT-cell count recovery about two months after transplant reportedly relied on only several hundred rapidly expanded clones derived from non-depleted graft cells.

The germline V gene encodes CDR1 SQVTM and CDR2 ANQGSEA. The junction shows trimming of 7 bases on V and 7 bases on J, plus 11 bases between the germline ends. The cysteine opens and the phenylalanine closes a CDR3 of 11 amino acids. The CDR3 DNA has 33 bases and is translated from base 1. The sequence links TRBV29-1 to TRBJ2-1; the D gene is unclear. The clonotype originates from a child aged 2 to 10 with inherited bone marrow failure, due to receive a stem cell transplant. The sample in question was PBMCs, obtained before TCRalphabeta/CD19-depleted stem cell transplant. The CDR3 protein sequence reads: CSGTSSNEQFF. The bases read TGCAGCGGCACGTCTAGTAATGAGCAGTTCTTC.